This TCR beta chain stems from a study of blood T cells in healthy people across ages. In the study overall: Template switching caught about one barcoded beta molecule for each two T cells.

Whole-study results and caveats: A strong correlation was found between TCR beta diversity and the percentage of naive T cells.

A word on this clonotype: Its antigen is unidentified.

Trimming left V 6 bases short and J 2 bases short, with 13 bases between. CDR3 length: 14 amino acids. Looked up from germline, CDR1 is LNHDA and CDR2 is SQIVND (reference sequence). Roughly 10 milliliters was the volume of peripheral blood drawn from each donor. At least 6 million PBMCs were isolated per sample. The second PCR ran roughly 7 to 11 cycles with a sample-barcoded 5' primer and J-beta primers. TCRdb re-called the 5' RACE reads through MiXCR, storing one row per CDR3 protein. The sample records approximately 770,000 distinct CDR3 sequences, roughly 60% being singletons. The clonotype was recovered from a man under 40 in good health. Sequencing was done on a sample of blood. The chain recombines TRBV19 with TRBJ2-5; D remains ambiguous. The CDR3 sequence: CASRPRLGQETQYF. The CDR3 DNA is TGTGCCAGTAGACCCCGCCTGGGGCAAGAGACCCAGTACTTC.